These 14 T cell receptor beta chains were sequenced from one sample in a study of cytomegalovirus exposure and HLA in healthy donors. Amplification used 60 Vbeta primers and 13 Jbeta primers. Produced via immunoSEQ multiplex PCR; TCRdb's table is partial and in-frame only. The repertoire consists of more than 80,000 clones, with around 86% occurring once and the leading ten covering approximately 10%. Sequenced sample: PBMCs. The receptors stem from a man aged 25 to 45 in good health and CMV-seropositive.

V is TRBV11-2 and J is TRBJ2-3; D call uncertain. Germline V gene data show CDR1 as SGHAT and CDR2 as FQNNGV. Between the trimmed V and J ends, which lost 6 bases and 4 bases, there was a span of 8 bases. The CDR3 is 12 amino acids. The CDR3 protein is CASRTTADTQYF. The DNA of the CDR3 is TGTGCCAGCAGAACCACGGCAGATACGCAGTATTTT.

The rearrangement links TRBV19 to TRBJ2-1, with 14 bases fitting TRBD2. The junction had 10 bases not matched to a gene; V was cut back by 5 bases and J by 13 bases. The CDR3 length is 15 residues. Looked up from germline, CDR1 is LNHDA and CDR2 is SQIVND (reference sequence). The CDR3 spells CASSVGLAGGPTQFF. CDR3 nucleotides: TGTGCCAGTAGTGTAGGACTAGCGGGGGGCCCAACACAGTTCTTC.

In this sample, this clone turned up a few times. The junction shows a germline mismatch at one end, possibly a read error. V gene TRBV28 combines with J gene TRBJ1-4; TRBD1 agrees at 7 bases. This CDR3 is built from 13 residues. Germline values: CDR1 MDHEN, CDR2 SYDVKM. The DNA of the CDR3 is TGTGCCAGCAGTGAGACCCTTGGAACGGACAGGAAATTT. It translates to CASSETLGTDRKF. Based on the CDR3 plus reference TRBV28 and TRBJ1-4, the full variable domain is DVKVTQSSRYLVKRTGEKVFLECVQDMDHENMFWYRQDPGLGLRLIYFSYDVKMKEKGDIPEGYSVSREKKERFSLILESASTNQTSMYLCASSETLGTDRKFGSGTQLSVL.

The chain has TRBV10-1 and TRBJ2-7; 9 bases match TRBD2. This CDR3 contains 14 residues. The germline V gene has CDR1 WNHNN and CDR2 SYGVQD (reference sequence). Trimming cost V 8 bases and J 2 bases; bases outside gene matches: 7. As DNA, the CDR3 is TGCGCCAGCCAAAGCGGGAGGTCACCCTACGAGCAGTACTTC. Translation gives CASQSGRSPYEQYF.

The chain uses TRBV28 and TRBJ2-2; maybe TRBD2 (7 bases). Germline values: CDR1 MDHEN, CDR2 SYDVKM. CDR3 length: 14 residues. Trimming took 7 bases from V and 1 from J, leaving 10 bases between them. The DNA for the CDR3 is TGTGCCAGCATTAGGGGGGGGAACACCGGGGAGCTGTTTTTT. It is translated as CASIRGGNTGELFF.

This clone was detected only a few times. The rearrangement joins TRBV10-3 to TRBJ1-5, with 7 nucleotides matching TRBD1. Germline V CDR1 and CDR2: ENHRY, SYGVKD. This CDR3 is built from 14 residues. J lost 2 bases, V lost 6 bases, and 4 bases had no gene match. CDR3 sequence: CAISAQGGNQPQHF. The DNA for the CDR3 is TGTGCCATCAGCGCCCAGGGGGGCAATCAGCCCCAGCATTTT.

J is TRBJ2-7 and V is TRBV7-8; D may be TRBD2 (5 bases). This CDR3 contains 13 residues. The germline CDR1 and CDR2 sequences are SGHVS and FQNEAQ. The V gene lost 1 base and the J gene lost 3 bases, with 7 bases spanning the gap. Here the CDR3 DNA reads TGTGCCAGCAGCTTAGAAGCGGACTACGAGCAGTACTTC. It translates to CASSLEADYEQYF.

This clone was found once. The chain uses TRBV27 and TRBJ2-2, with TRBD2 as a possible D gene (5 bases). The CDR3 runs 15 residues. V dropped 3 bases and J dropped 6 bases, with 14 bases sitting between them. Germline V CDR1 and CDR2: MNHEY, SMNVEV (reference sequence). The CDR3 loop is CASSFRRAGAGELFF. CDR3 in DNA: TGTGCCAGCAGTTTCCGTCGTGCCGGGGCCGGGGAGCTGTTTTTT.

J is TRBJ2-7 and V is TRBV9; 9 positions match TRBD2. Per the germline V gene, CDR1 is SGDLS and CDR2 is YYNGEE. V lost 0 bases and J lost 4; bases outside the gene matches: 11. The CDR3 loop spans 17 amino acids. The CDR3 region is CASSVGLGSSGIYEQYF. The DNA of the CDR3 is TGTGCCAGCAGCGTAGGGCTGGGGTCTAGCGGGATTTACGAGCAGTACTTC.

There are a few counts of this clone. V gene TRBV5-6 combines with J gene TRBJ2-7; TRBD1 matches 7 bases. The length of the CDR3 is 13 residues. Germline CDR1 reads SGHDT; CDR2 reads YYEEEE. V trimming: 2 bases; J trimming: 4 bases; junction bases outside the gene matches: 3. CDR3 bases: TGTGCCAGCAGCTTCGGGACAGTGTACGAGCAGTACTTC. Residues: CASSFGTVYEQYF. Based on the CDR3 plus reference TRBV5-6 and TRBJ2-7, the full variable domain is DAGVTQSPTHLIKTRGQQVTLRCSPKSGHDTVSWYQQALGQGPQFIFQYYEEEERQRGNFPDRFSGHQFPNYSSELNVNALLLGDSALYLCASSFGTVYEQYFGPGTRLTVT.

This chain joins TRBV19 and TRBJ2-2, with 11 bases fitting TRBD2. Germline CDR1 LNHDA, CDR2 SQIVND (reference sequence). There are 16 residues in the CDR3. The ends lost 4 bases at V and 0 bases at J; junction bases unmatched: 1. CDR3 loop: CASSRLAGTNTGELFF. DNA for the CDR3: TGTGCCAGTAGTAGACTAGCGGGAACGAACACCGGGGAGCTGTTTTTT.

V is TRBV9 and J is TRBJ2-3; 7 bases align to TRBD1. Trimming removed 0 bases from V and 3 bases from J; junction bases left unmatched: 4. This CDR3 contains 15 residues. Germline CDR1 reads SGDLS; CDR2 reads YYNGEE. CDR3 DNA sequence: TGTGCCAGCAGCGTAGTTGTGACAGGGACAGATACGCAGTATTTT. Protein sequence: CASSVVVTGTDTQYF.

CDR3: CASGLGGSGTDTQYF. CDR3 nucleotides: TGCGCCAGCGGACTCGGCGGGTCTGGCACAGATACGCAGTATTTT. The genes are TRBV5-1 and TRBJ2-3; the D gene is possibly TRBD2 (5 bases). This CDR3 contains 15 residues. The germline gives CDR1 SGHRS, CDR2 YFSETQ. V was shortened by 7 bases and J by 1 base, with 16 bases between the two germline ends.

The genes are TRBV30 and TRBJ2-7, with TRBD2 identical over 7 bases. V was clipped by 3 bases and J by 11 bases; unmatched bases: 4. The CDR3 extends over 10 amino acids. Germline V lookup: CDR1 GTSNPN, CDR2 SVGIG (reference sequence). This chain's CDR3 is CAWRGGGEYF. The CDR3 DNA follows: TGTGCCTGGAGGGGCGGGGGAGAGTACTTC.